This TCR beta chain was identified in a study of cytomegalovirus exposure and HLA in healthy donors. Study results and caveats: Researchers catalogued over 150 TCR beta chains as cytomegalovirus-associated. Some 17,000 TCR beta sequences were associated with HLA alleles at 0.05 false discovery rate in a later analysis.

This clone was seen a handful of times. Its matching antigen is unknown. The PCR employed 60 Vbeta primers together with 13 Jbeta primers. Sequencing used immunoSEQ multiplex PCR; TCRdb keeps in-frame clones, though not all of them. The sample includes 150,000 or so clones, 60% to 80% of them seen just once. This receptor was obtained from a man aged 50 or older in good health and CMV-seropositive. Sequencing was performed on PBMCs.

CDR3 DNA: TGCGCCAGCAGCCAAGATCCAGCCAGGGGATGGGATACGCAGTATTTT. It codes for CASSQDPARGWDTQYF. The V call is TRBV4-3, the J call TRBJ2-3; perhaps TRBD1 as D (6 bases). Germline V gene lookup returns CDR1 LGHNA and CDR2 YSLEER. The CDR3 runs 16 residues. The V end lost 0 bases, the J end lost 6 bases, and 16 bases lay between the germline ends.